This T cell receptor (beta chain) was profiled in a study of T cells in localized non-small cell lung cancer. Study-wide findings and caveats: Uninvolved adjacent lung showed higher T cell clonality than tumor. Paired adjacent lung recovered a median roughly 50 of the top 100 tumor clones. Investigators sequenced only a single tumor region, leaving heterogeneity possible. Elevated circulating T cell density in blood was associated with longer overall survival.

Looked up from germline, CDR1 is SGHVS and CDR2 is FNYEAQ. This CDR3 has 14 residues. V shed 5 bases and J shed 4 bases, with 14 bases lying between them. Comments on this clone: The antigen remains undetermined.

Data came from immunoSEQ multiplex PCR; TCRdb stores just in-frame clones and leaves some out. The sample carries roughly 27,000 clones, around 93% recorded once. The specimen was peripheral blood mononuclear cells, collected before any cancer treatment. This chain connects TRBV7-6 to TRBJ1-2, with unresolved D. This sequence originates from a woman aged 35-75 years with stage III lung adenocarcinoma. CDR3 loop: CASSKSRKTYGYTF. In DNA form, the CDR3 reads TGTGCCAGCAGCAAATCTCGAAAGACCTATGGCTACACCTTC.